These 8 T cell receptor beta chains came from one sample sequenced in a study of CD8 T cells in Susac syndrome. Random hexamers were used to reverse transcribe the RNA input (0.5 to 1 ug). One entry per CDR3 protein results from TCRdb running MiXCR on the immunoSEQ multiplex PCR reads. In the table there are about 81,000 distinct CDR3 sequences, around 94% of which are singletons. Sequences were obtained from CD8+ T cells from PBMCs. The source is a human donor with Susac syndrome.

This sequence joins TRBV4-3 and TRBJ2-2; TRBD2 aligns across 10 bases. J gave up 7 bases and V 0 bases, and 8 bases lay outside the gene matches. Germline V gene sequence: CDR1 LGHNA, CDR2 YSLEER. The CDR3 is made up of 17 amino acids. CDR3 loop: CASSQESLAGADGELFF. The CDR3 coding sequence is TGCGCCAGCAGCCAAGAAAGTCTAGCGGGAGCCGACGGGGAGCTGTTTTTT.

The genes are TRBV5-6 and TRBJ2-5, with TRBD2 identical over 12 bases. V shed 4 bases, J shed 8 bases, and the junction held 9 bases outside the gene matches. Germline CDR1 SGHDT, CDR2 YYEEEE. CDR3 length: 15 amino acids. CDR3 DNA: TGTGCCAGCAGCCTTGTGACTAGCGGGAGAGGTACCCAGTACTTC. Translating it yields CASSLVTSGRGTQYF.

The DNA of the CDR3 is TGTGCCTGCCGGGACAGTGAATATAGCAATCAGCCCCAGCATTTT. It specifies CACRDSEYSNQPQHF. V and J are TRBV6-1 and TRBJ1-5, with 7 bases fitting TRBD1. CDR3 length: 15 amino acids. V was clipped by 11 bases and J by 0 bases; unmatched bases: 10. The germline CDR1 and CDR2 sequences are MNHNS and SASEGT.

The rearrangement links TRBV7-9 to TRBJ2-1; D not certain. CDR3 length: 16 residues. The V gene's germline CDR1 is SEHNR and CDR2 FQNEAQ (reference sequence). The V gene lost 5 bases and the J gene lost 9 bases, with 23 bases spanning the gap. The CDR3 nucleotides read TGTGCCAGCAGCCCCCGTTTAGCCGGATCAGTCGGTGAGCAGTTCTTC. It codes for CASSPRLAGSVGEQFF.

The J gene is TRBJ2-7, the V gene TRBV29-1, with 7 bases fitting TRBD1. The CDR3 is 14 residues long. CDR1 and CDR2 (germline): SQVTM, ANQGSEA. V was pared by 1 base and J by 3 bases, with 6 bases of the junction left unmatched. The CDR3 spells CSVEVDRVNYEQYF. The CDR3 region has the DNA TGCAGCGTTGAAGTCGACAGGGTCAACTACGAGCAGTACTTC.

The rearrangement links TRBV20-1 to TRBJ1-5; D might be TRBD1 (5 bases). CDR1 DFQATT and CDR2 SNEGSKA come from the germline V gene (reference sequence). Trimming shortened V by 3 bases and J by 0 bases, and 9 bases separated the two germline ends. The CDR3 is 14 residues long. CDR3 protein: CSASRDDSNQPQHF. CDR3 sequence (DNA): TGCAGTGCTAGTAGGGACGATAGCAATCAGCCCCAGCATTTT.

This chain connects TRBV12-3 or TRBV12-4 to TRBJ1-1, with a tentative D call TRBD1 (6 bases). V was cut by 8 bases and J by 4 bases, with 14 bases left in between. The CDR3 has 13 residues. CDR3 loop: CASGTGRGTEAFF. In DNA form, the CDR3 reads TGTGCCAGCGGCACAGGGAGGGGCACTGAAGCTTTCTTT.

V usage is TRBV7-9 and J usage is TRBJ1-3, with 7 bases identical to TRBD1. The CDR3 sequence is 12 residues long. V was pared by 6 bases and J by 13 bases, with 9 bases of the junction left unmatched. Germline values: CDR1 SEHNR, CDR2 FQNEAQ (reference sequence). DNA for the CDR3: TGTGCCAGCAGTCAATCCGGACAGGAGATATATTTT. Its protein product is CASSQSGQEIYF.